The 11 T cell receptor beta chains in this list originate from one sample, sequenced in a study of T cells in women clearing cervical HPV infection (dated by TCRdb to the late 2010s). Library method: the immunoSEQ multiplex PCR assay. Entries here come from immuneACCESS through TCRdb and include only in-frame sequences with V and J called. Some clones fail to appear in such tables; in the studies checked, an unresolved V gene covers under half of the shortfall, and the cause of the remainder is unknown. The data table for this sample lists tens of thousands of clones. Clones ranked in the top ten supply roughly 8% of the sample. The sample taken for sequencing was blood buffy coat. The receptors originated from a woman aged 18 to 75 with a cervical HPV16 infection that either progressed to CIN3+ or cleared (not recorded which).

Points on this clone: The CDR3 goes on 3 residues after the read ends, and that part is filled in from the germline J gene. The chain recombines TRBV2 with TRBJ2-7; TRBD2 might be the D (7 bases). V lost 6 bases to trimming and J lost 3 bases, with 18 bases between them. CDR1 and CDR2 from the germline V gene are SNHLY and FYNNEI. This CDR3 region has 15 residues. CDR3 region: CASRMRGGTNYEQYF. The part of the CDR3 DNA that was read is TGTGCCAGCAGGATGAGGGGGGGGACTAACTACGAG.

Comments on this clone: The CDR3 is cut off 3 residues early in the read; its end comes from the germline J gene. The V call is TRBV7-3, the J call TRBJ1-1, with 8 nucleotides matching TRBD1. The length of the CDR3 is 18 residues. The V gene end was trimmed by 6 bases and the J gene end by 3 bases; junction bases not matched to a gene: 18. CDR1 and CDR2 from the germline V gene are SGHTA and FQGTGA. The part of the CDR3 DNA that was read is TGTGCCAGCAGAGGAAGCAGGGGGCAAGATTTTCTCGACACTGAA. The encoded protein is CASRGSRGQDFLDTE. In full, the CDR3 reads CASRGSRGQDFLDTEAFF.

About this clone: From the germline J gene comes the end of the CDR3, since the read stops 3 residues before it. The chain has TRBV2 and TRBJ1-4; D is uncertain. V was pared by 3 bases and J by 0 bases, with 8 bases between. The CDR3 loop spans 15 amino acids. CDR1 is SNHLY, CDR2 FYNNEI, per germline. CDR3 bases read: TGTGCCAGCAGTGAGTTGGGCCCAACTAATGAAAAA. Its translation is CASSELGPTNEK. The entire CDR3 sequence reads CASSELGPTNEKLFF.

CDR3 DNA (partial): TGCAGTGCCCAAGGTCAAGGGGGACCCTACGAG. Protein product: CSAQGQGGPYE. The CDR3 in full is CSAQGQGGPYEQYF. The chain recombines TRBV20-1 with TRBJ2-7; TRBD1 is a possible D gene (6 bases). The sequenced fragment ends 3 residues before the CDR3 boundary, so the rest is inferred from the germline J gene. The CDR3 runs to 14 residues. V lost 6 bases to trimming and J lost 2 bases, with 17 bases between them. Germline V gene data show CDR1 as DFQATT and CDR2 as SNEGSKA (reference sequence).

A remark on this clone: The CDR3 extends 3 residues past the end of the read, so its final part is completed from the germline J gene. This chain uses TRBV6-2 or TRBV6-3 with TRBJ2-5, with a possible D match to TRBD2 (5 bases). CDR3 length: 13 residues. Germline assignment: CDR1 MNHEY and CDR2 SVGEGT. The V and J ends lost 8 bases and 1 base respectively, with 11 bases between them. The CDR3 is CASVRAPQETQYF. The sequenced part of the CDR3 DNA is TGTGCCAGCGTGCGGGCCCCCCAAGAGACC.

With regard to this clone: The CDR3 end lies 3 residues beyond the end of the read and is filled in from the germline J gene. The J gene is TRBJ2-2, the V gene TRBV19; the D gene is possibly TRBD2 (6 bases). The CDR3 extends over 15 amino acids. Germline V gene lookup returns CDR1 LNHDA and CDR2 SQIVND (reference sequence). The CDR3 protein is CASSMSGVDNEKLFF. The CDR3 DNA, read in part, is TGTGCCAGTAGTATGTCGGGGGTCGATAATGAAAAG.

As for this clone: Coverage ceases 3 residues before the CDR3 finishes, and the germline J gene fills in the end. The J gene is TRBJ2-5, the V gene TRBV20-1, with 12 bases aligning to TRBD2. Losses at the gene ends were 5 bases for V and 4 bases for J; bases not matched to a gene: 17. Germline-derived CDR1 and CDR2 are DFQATT and SNEGSKA (reference sequence). This CDR3 spans 18 amino acids. The part of the CDR3 DNA that was read is TGCAGTGCTCCCGCGGCTAGCGGGGGGGCCGCCTTAAGAGAGACC. Its protein product is CSAPAASGGAALRET. The full-length CDR3 reads as CSAPAASGGAALRETQYF.

In the case of this clone: The read gets to within 3 residues of the CDR3 end, and the germline J gene fills in the rest. The gene calls are TRBV30 and TRBJ1-2, with D unresolved. The germline CDR1 and CDR2 sequences are GTSNPN and SVGIG (reference sequence). The length of the CDR3 is 13 residues. CDR3 amino acids: CAWSLAGSYDYTF. The part of the CDR3 DNA that was read is TGTGCCTGGAGTTTAGCGGGAAGCTACGAC.

Remarks on this clone: Coverage ceases 3 residues before the CDR3 finishes, and the germline J gene fills in the end. The chain links TRBV7-3 to TRBJ1-2; the match to TRBD1 covers 7 bases. The CDR3 has 16 residues. CDR1 and CDR2 from the germline V gene are SGHTA and FQGTGA. V was clipped by 4 bases and J by 6 bases; unmatched bases: 14. The CDR3 loop reads CASSSRDRRTGDGYTF. The DNA read from the CDR3 is TGTGCCAGCAGCTCAAGGGACAGACGAACGGGTGATGGC. Variable domain in full (rest from reference TRBV7-3 and TRBJ1-2): GAGVSQTPSNKVTEKGKYVELRCDPISGHTALYWYRQSLGQGPEFLIYFQGTGAADDSGLPNDRFFAVRPEGSVSTLKIQRTERGDSAVYLCASSSRDRRTGDGYTFGSGTRLTVV.

Regarding this clone: The read gets to within 3 residues of the CDR3 end, and the germline J gene fills in the rest. The chain carries TRBV7-9 and TRBJ1-1; 7 nucleotides match TRBD1. The CDR3 covers 14 residues. Germline-derived CDR1 and CDR2 are SEHNR and FQNEAQ (reference sequence). V shed 1 base and J 1 base; nucleotides not matched to a gene: 0. CDR3 protein: CASSLGQGNTEAFF. The part of the CDR3 DNA that was read is TGTGCCAGCAGCTTAGGACAGGGGAACACTGAA.

Details on this clone: With the read ending 3 residues before the CDR3 end, the germline J gene is used to fill in that end. The rearrangement joins TRBV18 to TRBJ2-3; D is possibly TRBD2 (5 bases). From germline, CDR1 is KGHSH and CDR2 LQKENI. There are 14 residues in the CDR3. The CDR3 protein is CASSSLPGEETQYF. The sequenced CDR3 bases are TGTGCCAGCTCGTCTCTCCCCGGGGAAGAGACG. Full variable domain (outside the CDR3, taken from reference TRBV18 and TRBJ2-3): NAGVMQNPRHLVRRRGQEARLRCSPMKGHSHVYWYRQLPEEGLKFMVYLQKENIIDESGMPKERFSAEFPKEGPSILRIQQVVRGDSAAYFCASSSLPGEETQYFGPGTRLTVL.